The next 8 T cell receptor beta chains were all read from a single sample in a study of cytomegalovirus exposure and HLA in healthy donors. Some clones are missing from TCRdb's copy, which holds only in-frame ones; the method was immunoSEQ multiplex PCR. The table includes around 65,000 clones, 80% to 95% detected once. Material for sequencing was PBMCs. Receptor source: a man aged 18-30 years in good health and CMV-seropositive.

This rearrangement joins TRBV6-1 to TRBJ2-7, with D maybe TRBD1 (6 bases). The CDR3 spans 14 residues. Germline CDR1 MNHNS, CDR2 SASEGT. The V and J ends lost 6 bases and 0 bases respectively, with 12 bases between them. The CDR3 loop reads CASRPDRISYEQYF. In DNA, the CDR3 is TGTGCCAGCAGACCTGACAGGATCTCCTACGAGCAGTACTTC.

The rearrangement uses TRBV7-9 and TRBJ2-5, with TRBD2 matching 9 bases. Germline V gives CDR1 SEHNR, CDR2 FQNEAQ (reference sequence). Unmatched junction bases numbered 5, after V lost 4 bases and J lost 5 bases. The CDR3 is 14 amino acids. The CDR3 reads CASSSAAGGETQYF. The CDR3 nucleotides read TGTGCCAGCAGCTCTGCGGCGGGGGGGGAGACCCAGTACTTC.

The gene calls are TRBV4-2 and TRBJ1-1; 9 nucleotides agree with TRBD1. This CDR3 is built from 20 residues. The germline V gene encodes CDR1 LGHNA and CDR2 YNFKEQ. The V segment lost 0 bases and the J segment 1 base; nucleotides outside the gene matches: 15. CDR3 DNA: TGTGCCAGCAGCCAAGATCGCGGGTTCGGGACAGGGAAACCGAACACTGAAGCTTTCTTT. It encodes CASSQDRGFGTGKPNTEAFF.

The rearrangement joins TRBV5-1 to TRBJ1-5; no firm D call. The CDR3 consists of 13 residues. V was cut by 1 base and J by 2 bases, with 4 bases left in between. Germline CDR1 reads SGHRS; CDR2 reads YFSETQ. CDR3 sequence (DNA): TGCGCCAGCAGCTTGCGAGGCAATCAGCCCCAGCATTTT. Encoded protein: CASSLRGNQPQHF.

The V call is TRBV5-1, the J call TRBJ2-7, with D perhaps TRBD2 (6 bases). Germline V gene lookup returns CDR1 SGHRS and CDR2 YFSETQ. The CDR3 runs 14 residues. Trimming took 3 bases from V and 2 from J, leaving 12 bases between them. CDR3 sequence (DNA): TGCGCCAGCAGCTCCGGGACTTTAGCCTACGAGCAGTACTTC. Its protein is CASSSGTLAYEQYF.

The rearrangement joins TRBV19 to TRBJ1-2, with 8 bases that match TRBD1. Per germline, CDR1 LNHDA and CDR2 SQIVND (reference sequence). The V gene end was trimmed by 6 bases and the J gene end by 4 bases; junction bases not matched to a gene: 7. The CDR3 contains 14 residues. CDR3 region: CASRDRGTGYGYTF. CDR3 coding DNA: TGTGCCAGTAGAGACAGGGGAACGGGCTATGGCTACACCTTC.

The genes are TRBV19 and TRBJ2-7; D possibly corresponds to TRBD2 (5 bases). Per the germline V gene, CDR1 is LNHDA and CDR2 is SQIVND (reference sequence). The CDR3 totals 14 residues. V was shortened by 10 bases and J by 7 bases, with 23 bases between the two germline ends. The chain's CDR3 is CANQAPDSRREQYF. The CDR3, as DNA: TGTGCCAATCAGGCCCCGGACTCCCGTCGGGAGCAGTACTTC.

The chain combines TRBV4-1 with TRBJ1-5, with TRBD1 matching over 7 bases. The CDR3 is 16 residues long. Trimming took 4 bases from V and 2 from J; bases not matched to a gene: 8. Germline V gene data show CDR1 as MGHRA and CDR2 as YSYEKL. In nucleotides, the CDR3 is TGCGCCAGCAGCCTATACGACAGGGCCGGCAATCAGCCCCAGCATTTT. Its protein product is CASSLYDRAGNQPQHF.